The 6 T cell receptor beta chains below come from one sample, sequenced in a study of blood T cell repertoires in COVID-19. Repertoires were generated with immunoSEQ multiplex PCR, while TCRdb's copy carries only in-frame clones and drops some. The table includes approximately 140,000 clones, around 87% detected once. Specimen: peripheral blood. These receptors all stem from a man at least 80 years old with acute or convalescent COVID-19.

The gene calls are TRBV6-5 and TRBJ1-3; unclear D gene. The V end lost 0 bases, the J end lost 11 bases, and 14 bases lay between the germline ends. The CDR3 is 14 residues long. Germline lookup yields CDR1 MNHEY and CDR2 SVGAGI. The CDR3 here is CASSYSGEAGSIYF. CDR3 sequence (DNA): TGTGCCAGCAGTTACTCTGGGGAGGCCGGCTCCATATATTTT.

The chain combines TRBV28 with TRBJ1-5, with D possibly matching TRBD1 (6 bases). The CDR3 is 16 amino acids. CDR1 is MDHEN and CDR2 is SYDVKM in the germline V gene. V was cut by 5 bases and J by 0 bases, with 14 bases left in between. This CDR3 is CASSPNSRGSNQPQHF. CDR3 in DNA: TGTGCCAGCAGTCCGAATTCCAGGGGTAGCAATCAGCCCCAGCATTTT.

This chain connects TRBV10-3 to TRBJ2-1; D perhaps matches TRBD2 (5 bases). CDR1 ENHRY and CDR2 SYGVKD come from the germline V gene. The CDR3 sequence is 13 residues long. The V end lost 4 bases, the J end lost 13 bases, and 17 bases lay between the germline ends. The CDR3 region is CAISGPGLFVQFF. The CDR3 nucleotides are TGTGCCATCAGTGGACCCGGACTTTTTGTTCAGTTCTTC.

The chain links TRBV5-5 to TRBJ2-1, with TRBD1 matching 8 bases. There are 13 residues in the CDR3. V lost 4 bases to trimming and J lost 15 bases; unmatched junction nucleotides: 12. Germline-derived CDR1 and CDR2 are SGHKS and YYEKEE (reference sequence). The CDR3 DNA reads TGTGCCAGCAGCCGTGGACAGGGTCGCCCGTTGTTCTTC. It is translated as CASSRGQGRPLFF.

The chain employs TRBV12-5 and TRBJ1-1, with 9 nucleotides matching TRBD1. Trimming cost V 2 bases and J 7 bases; bases outside gene matches: 8. Germline lookup yields CDR1 LGHNT and CDR2 FRNRAP. The CDR3 spans 15 residues. This CDR3 is CASGLFGTGLDEAFF. CDR3 sequence (DNA): TGTGCTAGTGGTTTGTTTGGGACAGGGCTCGATGAAGCTTTCTTT.

The rearrangement joins TRBV7-9 to TRBJ1-2; no reliable D call. This CDR3 has 13 amino acids. V dropped 1 base and J dropped 4 bases, with 7 bases sitting between them. Germline V gene lookup returns CDR1 SEHNR and CDR2 FQNEAQ (reference sequence). The CDR3 loop reads CASSLDSFYGYTF. The CDR3 region has the DNA TGTGCCAGCAGCTTAGACTCTTTCTATGGCTACACCTTC.